This TCR beta chain comes out of a study of T cell responses to AZD1222 COVID-19 vaccine. Findings and limits, study-wide: Most donors were white British, females outnumbered males, and clonal diversity was possibly underestimated.

Trimming took 4 bases from V and 5 from J; bases not matched to a gene: 4. CDR1 is SGHTA and CDR2 is FQGTGA in the germline V gene. The CDR3 has 13 residues. Assay used: immunoSEQ multiplex PCR; TCRdb lists only in-frame clones, some missing. Seen here are around 78,000 clones, around 87% observed once, and the top ten hold roughly a quarter. A remark on this clone: Antigen unknown.

The V gene is TRBV7-3, the J gene TRBJ1-1; 7 nucleotides line up with TRBD1. This receptor was obtained from an adult in good health. The source was peripheral blood, collected on day 0 of AZD1222 vaccination. The CDR3 DNA sequence: TGTGCCAGCAGCTCGGGACAGAGGACTGAAGCTTTCTTT. The encoded protein is CASSSGQRTEAFF.